These T cell receptor beta chains were read from a single sample in a study of beta chain features in type 1 diabetes. The assay was immunoSEQ multiplex PCR, and TCRdb's table has in-frame clones only and misses some. This sample has under 250,000 clones; roughly an eighth occur once, and the top ten carry roughly 0.028%. The material sequenced was naive CD4+ T cells from blood. The origin of the receptors is a woman in her 40s in good health. Each CDR3 is given with its conserved first and last residue. Fields, in order: J gene, D gene, V gene, clone size, CDR3 protein, CDR3 DNA. A D gene is named only where the DNA matches it firmly. Clone size, where shown, is once, few, many, or a class for clones that have expanded.

TRBJ1-6	.	TRBV6-5	.	CASKKLAGALHF	TGTGCCAGTAAAAAGCTGGCGGGGGCCCTCCACTTT
TRBJ2-7	TRBD1	TRBV4-2	few	CASSQTGQGSHEQYF	TGTGCCAGCAGCCAAACAGGACAGGGGAGTCACGAGCAGTACTTC
TRBJ1-3	.	TRBV9	.	CASRYPGGTIYF	TGTGCCAGCAGGTACCCCGGTGGCACCATATATTTT
TRBJ2-6	.	TRBV7-8	few	CASSQRRISGANVLTF	TGTGCCAGCAGCCAAAGGCGGATCTCTGGGGCCAACGTCCTGACTTTC
TRBJ1-4	TRBD1	TRBV9	few	CASSPIQGGGEKLFF	TGTGCCAGCAGCCCCATCCAGGGGGGCGGTGAAAAACTGTTTTTT
TRBJ2-1	TRBD2	TRBV7-2	.	CASSLSSGGPKRLNEQFF	TGTGCCAGCAGCTTATCTAGCGGGGGCCCAAAAAGGTTGAATGAGCAGTTCTTC
TRBJ2-3	TRBD2	TRBV5-6	few	CASSLYSGVLTDTQYF	TGTGCCAGCAGCTTGTATAGCGGGGTCCTCACAGATACGCAGTATTTT
TRBJ1-1	.	TRBV9	.	CASSVVTGNTEAFF	TGTGCCAGCAGCGTAGTAACAGGGAACACTGAAGCTTTCTTT
TRBJ1-2	TRBD1	TRBV5-1	.	CASGSKDRVDGYTF	TGCGCCAGCGGATCGAAGGACAGGGTGGACGGCTACACCTTC
TRBJ2-7	.	TRBV18	.	CASSPDSAYEQYF	TGTGCCAGCTCACCAGACAGCGCCTACGAGCAGTACTTC
TRBJ1-1	.	TRBV5-1	few	CASSLAGLLGTEAFF	TGCGCCAGCAGCTTGGCCGGGTTACTGGGCACTGAAGCTTTCTTT
TRBJ1-3	.	TRBV6-5	.	CASSYSYESSGNTIYF	TGTGCCAGCAGTTACTCGTACGAGAGCTCTGGAAACACCATATATTTT
TRBJ1-2	.	TRBV11-2	few	CASSLDLTGWYGYTF	TGTGCCAGCAGCTTAGATCTAACAGGGTGGTATGGCTACACCTTC
TRBJ1-1	.	TRBV7-2	.	CASSLGSGNTEAFF	TGTGCCAGCAGCTTAGGATCCGGGAACACTGAAGCTTTCTTT
TRBJ2-7	TRBD1	TRBV6-6	.	CASTELDRARYEQYF	TGTGCCAGCACCGAGTTGGACAGGGCGAGGTACGAGCAGTACTTC
TRBJ2-7	.	TRBV27	few	CASSLARGRYEQYF	TGTGCCAGCAGTTTGGCCAGGGGGAGGTACGAGCAGTACTTC
TRBJ2-3	.	TRBV5-1	.	CASSLEGTDTQYF	TGCGCCAGCAGCCTCGAGGGCACAGATACGCAGTATTTT
TRBJ2-2	.	TRBV29-1	few	CGCRRDRNTGELFF	TGCGGCTGCCGGAGGGACAGAAACACCGGGGAGCTGTTTTTT
TRBJ2-3	TRBD1	TRBV5-1	.	CASSRTGGSADTQYF	TGCGCCAGCAGCCGCACAGGGGGCTCAGCGGATACGCAGTATTTT
TRBJ2-7	TRBD2	TRBV18	few	CASSASGASYEQYF	TGTGCCAGCTCAGCCAGCGGGGCATCCTACGAGCAGTACTTC
TRBJ1-1	TRBD1	TRBV4-3	.	CASSQEARGHQAFF	TGCGCCAGCAGCCAAGAAGCCAGGGGGCATCAAGCTTTCTTT
TRBJ1-1	TRBD1	TRBV7-9	few	CASSPNLGTGMNTEAFF	TGTGCCAGCAGCCCCAACCTAGGGACAGGGATGAACACTGAAGCTTTCTTT
TRBJ1-2	.	TRBV29-1	.	CSVEVPGSYGYTF	TGCAGCGTTGAGGTCCCCGGGTCGTATGGCTACACCTTC
TRBJ2-5	.	TRBV5-1	many	CASSWYYHGETQYF	TGCGCCAGCAGCTGGTATTACCACGGGGAGACCCAGTACTTC
TRBJ1-5	TRBD1	TRBV18	.	CASSPNDRGRWDQPQHF	TGTGCCAGCTCACCAAACGACAGGGGAAGATGGGATCAGCCCCAGCATTTT
TRBJ2-3	.	TRBV5-1	.	CASSLVGTSRGTDTQYF	TGCGCCAGCAGCTTGGTTGGCACTAGCCGGGGCACAGATACGCAGTATTTT
TRBJ1-2	TRBD1	TRBV18	.	CASSPDRVGYGYTF	TGTGCCAGCTCGCCGGACAGGGTTGGCTATGGCTACACCTTC